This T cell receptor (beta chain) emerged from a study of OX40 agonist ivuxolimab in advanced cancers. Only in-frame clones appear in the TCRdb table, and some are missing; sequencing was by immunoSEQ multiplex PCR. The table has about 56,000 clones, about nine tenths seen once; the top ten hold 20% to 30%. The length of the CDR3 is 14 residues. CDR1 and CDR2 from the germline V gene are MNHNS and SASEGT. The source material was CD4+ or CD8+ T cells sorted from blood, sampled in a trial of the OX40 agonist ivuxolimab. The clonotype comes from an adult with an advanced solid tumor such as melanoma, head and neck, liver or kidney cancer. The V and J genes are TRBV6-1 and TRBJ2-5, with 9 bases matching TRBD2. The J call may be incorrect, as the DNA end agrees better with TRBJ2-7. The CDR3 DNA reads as TGTGCCAGCAGCCCTAGCGGGGTGACCTACGAGCAGTACTTC. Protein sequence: CASSPSGVTYEQYF.